A single sample gave rise to the 27 T cell receptor beta chains below, sequenced in a study of cytotoxic CD8 clonotypes in ibrutinib-treated CLL. Only in-frame clones appear in the TCRdb table, and some are missing; sequencing was by immunoSEQ multiplex PCR. Of tens of thousands of clones listed, around 84% are singletons. Sequenced material: PBMCs, taken before ibrutinib treatment. The receptor set was obtained from a human donor with chronic lymphocytic leukemia.

This clone was picked up a small number of times. The chain uses TRBV6-5 and TRBJ2-5; tentative D call: TRBD1 (6 bases). This CDR3 spans 15 amino acids. Looked up from germline, CDR1 is MNHEY and CDR2 is SVGAGI. V dropped 0 bases and J dropped 5 bases, with 13 bases sitting between them. CDR3 protein: CASSYSRDRGETQYF. The CDR3 nucleotides are TGTGCCAGCAGTTACTCCCGGGATAGGGGGGAGACCCAGTACTTC.

J is TRBJ2-7 and V is TRBV28, with TRBD2 as a possible D gene (6 bases). V was shortened by 4 bases and J by 0 bases, with 13 bases between the two germline ends. The length of the CDR3 is 15 residues. Per the germline V gene, CDR1 is MDHEN and CDR2 is SYDVKM. The CDR3 DNA sequence: TGTGCCAGCAGTTCGGGGACTTTCAGCTCCTACGAGCAGTACTTC. Amino acids: CASSSGTFSSYEQYF.

V gene TRBV13 combines with J gene TRBJ2-1; 12 positions agree with TRBD2. The CDR3 consists of 18 residues. From germline, CDR1 is PRHDT and CDR2 FYEKMQ (reference sequence). V was clipped by 1 base and J by 4 bases; unmatched bases: 8. For the CDR3, the DNA is TGTGCCAGCAGCTTAGTCGCTATAGGGACTAGCGGGTACAATGAGCAGTTCTTC. Encoded protein: CASSLVAIGTSGYNEQFF.

The CDR3 here is CASSVSAAPYEQYF. The CDR3 DNA is TGTGCCAGCAGCGTTTCAGCGGCTCCATACGAGCAGTACTTC. The chain joins TRBV9 to TRBJ2-7, with D possibly being TRBD2 (5 bases). The CDR3 runs to 14 residues. Germline-derived CDR1 and CDR2 are SGDLS and YYNGEE. The ends were cut back, 2 bases at V and 4 bases at J, with 13 bases in the middle.

The chain has TRBV27 and TRBJ2-5; tentatively, D is TRBD1 (6 bases). V dropped 6 bases and J dropped 1 base, with 12 bases sitting between them. The V gene's germline CDR1 is MNHEY and CDR2 SMNVEV (reference sequence). The CDR3 is 14 residues long. As DNA, the CDR3 is TGTGCCAGCAGCAGGGGACGGATCCAAGAGACCCAGTACTTC. Its protein is CASSRGRIQETQYF.

This CDR3 is CAWSVQGDQPQHF. The DNA for the CDR3 is TGTGCCTGGAGTGTACAGGGGGATCAGCCCCAGCATTTT. V is TRBV30 and J is TRBJ1-5, with 8 bases lining up with TRBD1. The CDR3 runs to 13 residues. Per germline, CDR1 GTSNPN and CDR2 SVGIG (reference sequence). V shed 0 bases and J 5 bases; nucleotides not matched to a gene: 0.

A few counts support this clone. The chain uses TRBV4-3 and TRBJ2-7; weak D call: TRBD2 (5 bases). The CDR3 length is 15 residues. CDR1 is LGHNA, CDR2 YSLEER, per germline. Trimming removed 3 bases at V and 0 bases at J, with 12 bases between. CDR3 sequence: CASSQLALNSYEQYF. In nucleotides, the CDR3 is TGCGCCAGCAGCCAGCTAGCTCTTAACTCCTACGAGCAGTACTTC.

The chain employs TRBV28 and TRBJ1-1; 8 bases agree with TRBD1. Germline V lookup: CDR1 MDHEN, CDR2 SYDVKM. V lost 3 bases and J lost 9; bases outside the gene matches: 9. The CDR3 extends over 14 amino acids. CDR3 in DNA: TGTGCCAGCAGTTTCCCTGGACAGGGAGGGAAAGCTTTCTTT. It is translated as CASSFPGQGGKAFF.

The chain recombines TRBV16 with TRBJ2-7; possible D gene TRBD1, 5 bases. This CDR3 contains 12 residues. The germline V gene has CDR1 KGHSY and CDR2 FQNENV. V gave up 2 bases and J gave up 4 bases, with 6 bases separating them. The CDR3 bases are TGTGCCAGCAGCCAACAGGGATACGAGCAGTACTTC. Protein product: CASSQQGYEQYF.

The chain combines TRBV6-5 with TRBJ2-4, with D perhaps matching TRBD1 (6 bases). Trimming pared 5 bases from V and 9 bases from J, leaving 17 bases between. Germline values: CDR1 MNHEY, CDR2 SVGAGI. The CDR3 loop spans 14 amino acids. The CDR3 here is CASSASRGEGIQYF. The DNA of the CDR3 is TGTGCCAGCAGTGCATCCAGGGGAGAGGGCATTCAGTACTTC.

The V and J genes are TRBV9 and TRBJ2-7; a weak D match, TRBD2 (6 bases). The CDR3 is made up of 21 amino acids. The germline V gene encodes CDR1 SGDLS and CDR2 YYNGEE. The CDR3 DNA sequence: TGTGCTTCCCCCCCAGGCCCGAGGCTGAGAGGGTGGGCGGGACGCTCCTACGAGCAGTACTTC. Its translation is CASPPGPRLRGWAGRSYEQYF.

This clone appeared once. The rearrangement links TRBV27 to TRBJ2-1; D is perhaps TRBD2 (6 bases). The CDR3 totals 13 residues. Germline V lookup: CDR1 MNHEY, CDR2 SMNVEV (reference sequence). Trimming took 5 bases from V and 8 from J, leaving 13 bases between them. CDR3 loop: CASSTGLVDEQFF. In DNA form, the CDR3 reads TGTGCCAGCAGTACGGGACTGGTCGATGAGCAGTTCTTC.

The rearrangement uses TRBV9 and TRBJ1-2, with D possibly matching TRBD1 (5 bases). CDR3 length: 14 residues. V was cut by 2 bases and J by 5 bases, with 13 bases left in between. Germline CDR1 SGDLS, CDR2 YYNGEE. CDR3 in DNA: TGTGCCAGCAGCGTGGCAGGGAGGGAGTATGGCTACACCTTC. It encodes CASSVAGREYGYTF. Based on the CDR3 plus reference TRBV9 and TRBJ1-2, the full variable domain is DSGVTQTPKHLITATGQRVTLRCSPRSGDLSVYWYQQSLDQGLQFLIQYYNGEERAKGNILERFSAQQFPDLHSELNLSSLELGDSALYFCASSVAGREYGYTFGSGTRLTVV.

The rearrangement links TRBV4-1 to TRBJ2-1; possibly TRBD2 for D (6 bases). The V and J ends lost 1 base and 1 base respectively, with 14 bases between them. The CDR3 is 17 residues long. Germline loops: CDR1 MGHRA, CDR2 YSYEKL. CDR3 sequence: CASSQGTQGGSYNEQFF. The CDR3 DNA is TGCGCCAGCAGCCAAGGGACGCAGGGAGGATCCTACAATGAGCAGTTCTTC.

V usage is TRBV2 and J usage is TRBJ2-2; D is possibly TRBD2 (5 bases). The germline gives CDR1 SNHLY, CDR2 FYNNEI. Trimming stripped 3 bases from V and 8 bases from J, with 10 bases between. There are 13 residues in the CDR3. The CDR3 here is CASSDTGKGELFF. CDR3 DNA sequence: TGTGCCAGCAGTGATACCGGGAAGGGGGAGCTGTTTTTT.

The gene calls are TRBV6-5 and TRBJ2-1, with 7 bases matching TRBD2. The junction had 12 bases not matched to a gene; V was cut back by 4 bases and J by 6 bases. Per the germline V gene, CDR1 is MNHEY and CDR2 is SVGAGI. The CDR3 covers 16 residues. As DNA, the CDR3 is TGTGCCAGCAGTTTGTTCGGCGGGAGAATAGGCAATGAGCAGTTCTTC. Residues: CASSLFGGRIGNEQFF.

The chain uses TRBV5-4 and TRBJ1-1; a weak D match, TRBD1 (6 bases). The V gene lost 1 base and the J gene lost 4 bases, with 11 bases spanning the gap. The CDR3 is 14 amino acids. Germline values: CDR1 SGHNT, CDR2 YYREEE (reference sequence). In DNA, the CDR3 is TGTGCCAGCAGCTTGTGGGGGGCAGGCACTGAAGCTTTCTTT. Protein product: CASSLWGAGTEAFF.

A single count supports this clone. This rearrangement joins TRBV7-2 to TRBJ1-2, with a tentative D call TRBD1 (5 bases). The CDR3 runs to 13 residues. CDR1 SGHTA and CDR2 FQGNSA come from the germline V gene. V gave up 1 base and J gave up 6 bases, with 9 bases separating them. The CDR3 DNA is TGTGCCAGCAGCTTAGGACAGTTAAATGGCTACACCTTC. It codes for CASSLGQLNGYTF.

The chain joins TRBV5-1 to TRBJ2-7, with unresolved D. This CDR3 is built from 13 residues. Germline V gene lookup returns CDR1 SGHRS and CDR2 YFSETQ. Trimming left V 6 bases short and J 4 bases short, with 14 bases between. In DNA, the CDR3 is TGCGCCAGCAAAATAGCCGAGACTTACGAGCAGTACTTC. The encoded protein is CASKIAETYEQYF. The whole variable domain, remainder taken from reference TRBV5-1 and TRBJ2-7, is KAGVTQTPRYLIKTRGQQVTLSCSPISGHRSVSWYQQTPGQGLQFLFEYFSETQRNKGNFPGRFSGRQFSNSRSEMNVSTLELGDSALYLCASKIAETYEQYFGPGTRLTVT.

The chain couples TRBV30 to TRBJ2-3; D may be TRBD2 (5 bases). Germline CDR1 GTSNPN, CDR2 SVGIG (reference sequence). This CDR3 region has 13 residues. V was pared by 5 bases and J by 6 bases, with 15 bases between. The CDR3 is CAWGRVRADTQYF. The CDR3 nucleotides are TGTGCCTGGGGGAGAGTTAGGGCCGATACGCAGTATTTT.

The chain carries TRBV5-4 and TRBJ1-1; D is unclear. The ends were cut back, 0 bases at V and 12 bases at J, with 18 bases in the middle. This CDR3 comprises 14 residues. Germline V lookup: CDR1 SGHNT, CDR2 YYREEE (reference sequence). CDR3 DNA sequence: TGTGCCAGCAGCTTGGCGTTGGAAGGTGCCGCTCCTTTCTTT. It specifies CASSLALEGAAPFF.

The chain joins TRBV10-3 to TRBJ2-1; D not certain. The V end was cut by 10 bases, the J end by 5 bases, with 18 bases between. The CDR3 is 14 residues long. Germline V lookup: CDR1 ENHRY, CDR2 SYGVKD. Here the CDR3 reads CATGIKQEDNEQFF. The DNA for the CDR3 is TGTGCCACCGGTATTAAACAAGAGGACAATGAGCAGTTCTTC.

The chain combines TRBV28 with TRBJ1-2, with 8 bases fitting TRBD1. Germline values: CDR1 MDHEN, CDR2 SYDVKM. J lost 4 bases, V lost 3 bases, and 7 bases had no gene match. This CDR3 has 15 residues. The CDR3 protein is CASSLPQGVPYGYTF. CDR3 in DNA: TGTGCCAGCAGTTTGCCACAGGGGGTCCCCTATGGCTACACCTTC.

A few counts support this clone. The gene calls are TRBV10-1 and TRBJ2-1; 12 nucleotides line up with TRBD2. The CDR3 sequence is 16 residues long. Germline CDR1 is WNHNN and CDR2 is SYGVQD (reference sequence). V shed 3 bases, J shed 6 bases, and the junction held 6 bases outside the gene matches. The CDR3 nucleotides read TGCGCCAGCAGTGACCTGACTAGCGGGAGAAGCAATGAGCAGTTCTTC. It yields the protein CASSDLTSGRSNEQFF.

This sequence joins TRBV14 and TRBJ1-4; TRBD1 might be the D (5 bases). This CDR3 has 15 amino acids. Germline CDR1 is SGHDN and CDR2 is FVKESK. Trimming cost V 6 bases and J 8 bases, with 19 bases left between them. CDR3 DNA: TGTGCCAGCAGTGAAAAAACAGGCAAATTCGAAAAACTGTTTTTT. Translated, it gives CASSEKTGKFEKLFF.

This rearrangement joins TRBV7-7 to TRBJ2-3, with 11 bases matching TRBD1. This CDR3 is 17 amino acids long. CDR1 and CDR2 (germline): SSHAT, FNYEAQ (reference sequence). Trimming took 5 bases from V and 4 from J; bases not matched to a gene: 11. CDR3 sequence reads: CASSASRTGGGADTQYF. The DNA of the CDR3 is TGTGCCAGCAGCGCGAGTCGGACAGGGGGCGGGGCAGATACGCAGTATTTT.

J is TRBJ2-2 and V is TRBV18; the D is unclear. V was shortened by 1 base and J by 1 base, with 4 bases between the two germline ends. The CDR3 sequence is 14 residues long. Germline CDR1 and CDR2: KGHSH and LQKENI. The CDR3 region is CASSPRENTGELFF. DNA of the CDR3: TGTGCCAGCTCACCACGGGAGAACACCGGGGAGCTGTTTTTT.